This TCR beta chain is from a study of blood T cell repertoires in COVID-19 (dated by TCRdb to 2019 to 2021). Broadly, across the study: Samples covering the acute and convalescent phases of COVID-19 were provided by collaborators in the United States, Italy and Spain. The prospective study material was composed of cDNA or gDNA derived from T cells, B-cell-depleted T cells, or PBMCs. The dataset comprised deeply sampled blood TCRbeta repertoires from subjects exposed to, actively infected with, or recovered from COVID-19. The repertoires were made available in a free public database intended to serve as a resource for research on the immune response to SARS-CoV-2. The samples were drawn from two sources: the first 160 participants of the ongoing ImmuneRACE study, and 1,000 to 1,500 subjects contributed by 6 global collaborators. Sample metadata almost always included a de-identified subject ID, COVID-19 status, age in years and sex. Where available, HLA class I and class II types were taken from metadata supplied by the sample provider and were not determined by assay-based typing.

Summary of the overall study and its limitations: Clinical and demographic metadata were provided uncurated, with the amount varying by source and participant.

The collaborating institutions used their own protocols to collect whole blood in K2EDTA tubes. For TCRbeta analysis, collaborator samples were shipped as frozen whole blood, as isolated PBMCs, or as DNA extracted from either sample type. Comments on this clone: The specificity of this receptor is unknown. Per-nucleotide qualities are absent, and no much larger clonotype sits a single base away.

The immunoSEQ Assay, a bias-controlled multiplex PCR, was used to amplify TCRbeta CDR3 regions from genomic DNA. Concerning the study's data processing: Nucleated cell counts per sample were estimated from amplification of reference gene primers within the assay. Sequence reads were collapsed and filtered to measure the absolute abundance of every unique TCRbeta CDR3 rearrangement. For each sample, productive Simpson clonality was calculated as the square root of Simpson's diversity index over productive rearrangements. TCRdb mirrors the immuneACCESS table, restricted to in-frame sequences. Some clones are absent from its copies; in checked studies, under half trace to an unresolved V gene, and the reason for the others is unknown. The D gene and trimming were derived from the DNA, and the V and J assignments and clone size from that table. This sample lists roughly 150,000 clones; 75% to 90% were detected once. Of the sample, roughly 3% is held by the ten largest clones.

The CDR3 has 17 amino acids, counting the end cysteine and phenylalanine. Only the CDR3 portion is preserved as DNA: 51 bases, with reading frame beginning at the first base. The junction shows trimming of 1 base on V and 4 bases on J, plus 18 bases between the germline ends. The germline V gene provides CDR1 LGHNT and CDR2 FRNRAP. Sequenced: peripheral blood. The rearrangement joined TRBV12-5 to TRBJ2-3; a tentative D match to TRBD2 spans 6 bases. The TCR originated in a woman aged 60-75 years with active COVID-19. In nucleotides, the sequence is TGTGCTAGTGGTTTGGGTGCTGGACCAACGGGAGCAGATACGCAGTATTTT. This sequence encodes CASGLGAGPTGADTQYF.